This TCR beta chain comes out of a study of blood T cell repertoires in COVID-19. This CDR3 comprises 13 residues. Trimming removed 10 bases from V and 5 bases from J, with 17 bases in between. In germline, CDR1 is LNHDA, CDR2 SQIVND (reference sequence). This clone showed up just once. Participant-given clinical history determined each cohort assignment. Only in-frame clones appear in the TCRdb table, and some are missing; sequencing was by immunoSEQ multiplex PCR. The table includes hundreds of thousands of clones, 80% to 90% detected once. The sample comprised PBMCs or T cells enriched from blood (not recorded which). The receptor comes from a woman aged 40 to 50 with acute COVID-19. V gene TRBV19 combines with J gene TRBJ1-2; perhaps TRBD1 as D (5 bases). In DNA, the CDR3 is TGTGCCACCAGGGAGGGCTGGAGGTATGGCTACACCTTC. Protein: CATREGWRYGYTF.